The 25 T cell receptor beta chains listed next were all sequenced from one sample in a study of OX40 agonist ivuxolimab in advanced cancers. Some clones are missing from TCRdb's copy, which holds only in-frame ones; the method was immunoSEQ multiplex PCR. The sample holds about 36,000 clones; approximately 78% are singletons and the top ten take 20% to 25%. This specimen was CD4+ or CD8+ T cells sorted from blood, taken in a trial of the OX40 agonist ivuxolimab. These receptors all come from an adult with an advanced solid tumor such as melanoma, head and neck, liver or kidney cancer.

V usage is TRBV7-3 and J usage is TRBJ2-5, with D possibly TRBD2 on 6 matching bases. CDR3 length equals 15 residues. The germline CDR1 and CDR2 sequences are SGHTA and FQGTGA. V was trimmed by 5 bases and J by 2 bases, leaving 15 bases between them. The CDR3 protein is CASSARGTWQETQYF. CDR3 nucleotides: TGTGCCAGCAGCGCACGCGGGACCTGGCAAGAGACCCAGTACTTC.

The J gene is TRBJ2-5, the V gene TRBV2; D is uncertain. The germline V gene encodes CDR1 SNHLY and CDR2 FYNNEI. Between the trimmed V and J ends, which lost 4 bases and 4 bases, there was a span of 1 base. The CDR3 is made up of 10 amino acids. CDR3 nucleotide sequence: TGTGCCAGCAGTGGAGAGACCCAGTACTTC. This codes for CASSGETQYF.

V gene TRBV7-9 combines with J gene TRBJ2-1; 7 bases fit TRBD2. Germline CDR1 SEHNR, CDR2 FQNEAQ (reference sequence). Unmatched junction bases numbered 8, after V lost 5 bases and J lost 1 base. CDR3 length: 16 residues. For the CDR3, the DNA is TGTGCCAGCAGCCCCGGGAGGAGCACTTCCTACAATGAGCAGTTCTTC. Encoded protein: CASSPGRSTSYNEQFF.

This clone was seen more than once but under ten times. The chain couples TRBV6-4 to TRBJ2-2, with 7 bases identical to TRBD2. The CDR3 loop spans 14 amino acids. Germline V lookup: CDR1 MRHNA, CDR2 SNTAGT. V dropped 6 bases and J dropped 6; count of bases not matched to a gene: 7. In DNA form, the CDR3 reads TGTGCCAGCAGACCCTTAAGCGGGGCCGGGGAGCTGTTTTTT. It specifies CASRPLSGAGELFF.

This sequence joins TRBV29-1 and TRBJ2-7; D may be TRBD2 (5 bases). Per germline, CDR1 SQVTM and CDR2 ANQGSEA. CDR3 length: 13 amino acids. The germline V and J ends were trimmed by 0 bases and 7 bases, with 13 bases remaining between them. In DNA, the CDR3 is TGCAGCGTTGAAGAGGCTAGCTACCGGGAGCAGTACTTC. Encoded protein: CSVEEASYREQYF.

The J gene is TRBJ2-5, the V gene TRBV21-1; TRBD2 is the table's D call, not checked against the DNA. Gene TRBJ2-7 matches the end of the DNA better, so the J call may be wrong. TRBV21-1 is termed a pseudogene. The CDR3 is 16 residues long. The DNA of the CDR3 is TGTGCCAGCAGCTCACACGGGCGGGAGCCTGGACACGAGCAGTACTTC. Translation gives CASSSHGREPGHEQYF.

V and J are TRBV7-2 and TRBJ2-5; the match to TRBD1 covers 9 bases. V gave up 3 bases and J gave up 6 bases; unmatched junction bases: 5. The CDR3 loop spans 14 amino acids. Looked up from germline, CDR1 is SGHTA and CDR2 is FQGNSA. This CDR3 is CASSFSDRGKTQYF. For the CDR3, the DNA is TGTGCCAGCAGCTTTTCAGACAGGGGGAAGACCCAGTACTTC.

A remark on this clone: The conserved phenylalanine or tryptophan is not found at the CDR3 terminus, so this likely reflects a read error. Because the CDR3's place on the DNA is in doubt, the DNA is left out and the CDR3 is given as listed by TCRdb. This chain links TRBV6-5 with TRBJ2-7. Germline V gene lookup returns CDR1 MNHEY and CDR2 SVGAGI. Counting both end residues, the CDR3 totals 14 amino acids. This chain's CDR3 is CASRPHNGRDEQVI.

CDR3 coding DNA: TGTGCCAGCAGTTTATCGTCTCCCCCTAATGAGCAGTTCTTC. Amino acid sequence: CASSLSSPPNEQFF. The chain carries TRBV28 and TRBJ2-1; D remains ambiguous. CDR3 length: 14 residues. Germline loops: CDR1 MDHEN, CDR2 SYDVKM. V lost 1 base and J 7 bases, leaving 11 bases between the germline ends.

J is TRBJ1-3 and V is TRBV19, with D hard to call. Germline-derived CDR1 and CDR2 are LNHDA and SQIVND (reference sequence). The CDR3 contains 15 residues. Trimming removed 5 bases at V and 5 bases at J, with 16 bases between. CDR3 loop: CASSPRADVRNTIYF. As DNA, the CDR3 is TGTGCCAGTAGTCCGCGGGCCGACGTACGAAACACCATATATTTT.

V usage is TRBV4-2 and J usage is TRBJ2-7, with D possibly matching TRBD2 (5 bases). Trimming left V 2 bases short and J 6 bases short, with 14 bases between. The CDR3 runs to 14 residues. Germline V CDR1 and CDR2: LGHNA, YNFKEQ. The CDR3 sequence is CASSQPRDSLEQYF. The DNA of the CDR3 is TGTGCCAGCAGCCAACCCCGGGATTCCCTCGAGCAGTACTTC.

This sequence joins TRBV7-8 and TRBJ2-3; D is possibly TRBD1 (6 bases). Trimming stripped 0 bases from V and 4 bases from J, with 20 bases between. The CDR3 has 18 amino acids. CDR1 and CDR2 from the germline V gene are SGHVS and FQNEAQ. For the CDR3, the DNA is TGTGCCAGCAGCTTAGCCCTACTGGGACAAGAGGCCCCAGATACGCAGTATTTT. This translates into CASSLALLGQEAPDTQYF.

The V and J genes are TRBV19 and TRBJ1-2, with a weak D call TRBD1 (6 bases). The CDR3 length is 12 residues. Trimming shortened V by 4 bases and J by 8 bases, and 11 bases separated the two germline ends. The germline V gene encodes CDR1 LNHDA and CDR2 SQIVND (reference sequence). CDR3 coding DNA: TGTGCCAGTAGTACCTCGACAGGCGGCTACACCTTC. Translation: CASSTSTGGYTF.

This chain uses TRBV2 with TRBJ2-2; D unresolved. CDR1 and CDR2 from the germline V gene are SNHLY and FYNNEI. Trimming took 9 bases from V and 0 from J, leaving 8 bases between them. The CDR3 sequence is 13 residues long. CDR3 region: CASSIANTGELFF. CDR3 DNA sequence: TGTGCCAGTTCGATCGCGAACACCGGGGAGCTGTTTTTT.

The rearrangement links TRBV6-5 to TRBJ2-5; 8 bases match TRBD2. The CDR3 is made up of 14 amino acids. Losses at the gene ends were 3 bases for V and 5 bases for J; bases not matched to a gene: 5. Germline V gene sequence: CDR1 MNHEY, CDR2 SVGAGI. The CDR3 spells CASSYAGGGETQYF. In nucleotides, the CDR3 is TGTGCCAGCAGTTATGCGGGAGGCGGGGAGACCCAGTACTTC.

The V and J genes are TRBV6-5 and TRBJ2-7; TRBD1 aligns across 7 bases. V lost 0 bases to trimming and J lost 4 bases; unmatched junction nucleotides: 3. The CDR3 contains 14 residues. Germline lookup yields CDR1 MNHEY and CDR2 SVGAGI. CDR3 coding DNA: TGTGCCAGCAGTTACTCAGGGACAGATTACGAGCAGTACTTC. It yields the protein CASSYSGTDYEQYF.

V usage is TRBV7-2 and J usage is TRBJ2-5; 10 nucleotides line up with TRBD2. CDR1 and CDR2 (germline): SGHTA, FQGNSA. The CDR3 has 15 residues. V gave up 1 base and J gave up 4 bases; unmatched junction bases: 3. The CDR3 sequence is CASSLGLAGIETQYF. CDR3 sequence (DNA): TGTGCCAGCAGCTTAGGACTAGCGGGTATAGAGACCCAGTACTTC.

V is TRBV6-5 and J is TRBJ1-1; no clear D gene. The germline V gene has CDR1 MNHEY and CDR2 SVGAGI. CDR3 length: 11 amino acids. Deletions cut 7 bases from V and 0 bases from J, with 3 bases between. The DNA of the CDR3 is TGTGCCAGCAAAATGAACACTGAAGCTTTCTTT. Its translation: CASKMNTEAFF.

This chain joins TRBV5-4 and TRBJ1-5; 10 bases align to TRBD1. V gave up 4 bases and J gave up 4 bases; unmatched junction bases: 2. This CDR3 contains 14 residues. The germline V gene encodes CDR1 SGHNT and CDR2 YYREEE (reference sequence). The CDR3 region is CASSLDRGNQPQHF. The CDR3 region has the DNA TGTGCCAGCAGCCTGGACAGGGGGAATCAGCCCCAGCATTTT.

J is TRBJ1-2 and V is TRBV6-1; a possible D gene is TRBD1 (5 bases). Trimming shortened V by 3 bases and J by 4 bases, and 27 bases separated the two germline ends. CDR1 is MNHNS and CDR2 is SASEGT in the germline V gene. This CDR3 has 19 residues. The CDR3 loop is CASSEARSPGPRGIYGYTF. The DNA of the CDR3 is TGTGCCAGCAGTGAGGCTCGATCTCCGGGACCAAGAGGAATCTATGGCTACACCTTC.

The V gene is TRBV9, the J gene TRBJ1-2; D uncertain. Trimming took off 2 bases at V and 8 bases at J, with 13 bases between the two ends. Per the germline V gene, CDR1 is SGDLS and CDR2 is YYNGEE. The CDR3 runs 13 residues. The CDR3 DNA reads as TGTGCCAGCAGCGTTCGGGCCGCGGGAGGCTACACCTTC. This translates into CASSVRAAGGYTF.

The chain carries TRBV6-1 and TRBJ1-6; no clear D. The CDR3 extends over 15 amino acids. Germline V gene sequence: CDR1 MNHNS, CDR2 SASEGT. V was trimmed by 4 bases and J by 7 bases, leaving 14 bases between them. This chain's CDR3 is CASSGSSGPNSPLHF. The CDR3 nucleotides are TGTGCCAGCAGTGGGTCTTCCGGGCCCAATTCACCCCTCCACTTT.

The chain combines TRBV6-6 with TRBJ1-2; tentatively, D is TRBD1 (5 bases). Per the germline V gene, CDR1 is MNHNY and CDR2 is SVGAGI (reference sequence). The CDR3 runs to 15 residues. V shed 1 base and J shed 8 bases, with 17 bases lying between them. The DNA for the CDR3 is TGTGCCAGCAGTTACTACAGGTCCCCGGAGGGGGGCTACACCTTC. As protein: CASSYYRSPEGGYTF.

The V call is TRBV4-3, the J call TRBJ1-3; no reliable D call. In germline, CDR1 is LGHNA, CDR2 YSLEER. The CDR3 length is 14 residues. The V end was cut by 2 bases, the J end by 5 bases, with 10 bases between. CDR3 protein: CASSQTGFRNTIYF. DNA of the CDR3: TGCGCCAGCAGCCAAACCGGATTCCGAAACACCATATATTTT.

The J gene is TRBJ2-3, the V gene TRBV7-2, with D possibly being TRBD2 (7 bases). CDR1 SGHTA and CDR2 FQGNSA come from the germline V gene. V was pared by 1 base and J by 3 bases, with 14 bases between. The length of the CDR3 is 16 residues. CDR3 protein: CASSLEAGARTDTQYF. For the CDR3, the DNA is TGTGCCAGCAGCTTAGAGGCGGGGGCCAGGACAGATACGCAGTATTTT.